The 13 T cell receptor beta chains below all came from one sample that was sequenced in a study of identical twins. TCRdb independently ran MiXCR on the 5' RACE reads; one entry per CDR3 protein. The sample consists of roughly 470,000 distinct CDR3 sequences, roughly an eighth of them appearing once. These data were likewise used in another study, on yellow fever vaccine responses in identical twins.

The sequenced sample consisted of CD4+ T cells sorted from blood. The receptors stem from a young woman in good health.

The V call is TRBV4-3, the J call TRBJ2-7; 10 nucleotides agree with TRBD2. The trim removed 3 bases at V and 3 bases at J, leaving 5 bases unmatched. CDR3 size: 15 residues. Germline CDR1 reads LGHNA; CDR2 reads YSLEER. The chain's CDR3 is CASSQATSGYYEQYF. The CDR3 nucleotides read TGCGCCAGCAGCCAGGCGACTAGCGGGTACTACGAGCAGTACTTC.

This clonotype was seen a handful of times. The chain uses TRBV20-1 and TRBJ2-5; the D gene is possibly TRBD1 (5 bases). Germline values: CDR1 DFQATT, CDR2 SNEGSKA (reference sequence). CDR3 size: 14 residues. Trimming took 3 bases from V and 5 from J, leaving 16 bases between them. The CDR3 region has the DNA TGCAGTGCTAGCCGTGGCAGGGTGGTGGAGACCCAGTACTTC. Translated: CSASRGRVVETQYF.

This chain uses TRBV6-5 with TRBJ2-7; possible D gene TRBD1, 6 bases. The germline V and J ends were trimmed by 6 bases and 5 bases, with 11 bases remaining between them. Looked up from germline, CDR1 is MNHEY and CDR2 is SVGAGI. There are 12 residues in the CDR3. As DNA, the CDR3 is TGTGCCAGCAGCCGGACAGAGAACGAGCAGTACTTC. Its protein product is CASSRTENEQYF.

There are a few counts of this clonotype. CDR3 DNA sequence: TGTGCCAGCAGCTTGGAGGTACCAGGAGGTACGCAGTATTTT. This encodes CASSLEVPGGTQYF. The chain links TRBV5-4 to TRBJ2-3; D perhaps matches TRBD2 (5 bases). The V and J ends lost 0 bases and 8 bases respectively, with 13 bases between them. The germline V gene encodes CDR1 SGHNT and CDR2 YYREEE (reference sequence). The CDR3 has 14 residues.

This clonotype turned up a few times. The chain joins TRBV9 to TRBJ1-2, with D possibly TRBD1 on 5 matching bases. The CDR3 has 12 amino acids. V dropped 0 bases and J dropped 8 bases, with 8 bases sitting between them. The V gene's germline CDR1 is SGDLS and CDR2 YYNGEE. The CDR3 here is CASSVEGAGYTF. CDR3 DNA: TGTGCCAGCAGCGTAGAAGGGGCAGGCTACACCTTC.

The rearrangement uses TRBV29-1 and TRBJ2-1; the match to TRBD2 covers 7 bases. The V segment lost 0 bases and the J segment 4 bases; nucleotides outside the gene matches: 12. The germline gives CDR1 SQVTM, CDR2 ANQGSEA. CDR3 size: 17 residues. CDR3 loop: CSVEDYGGTGGYNEQFF. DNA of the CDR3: TGCAGCGTTGAAGATTATGGCGGAACGGGAGGATACAATGAGCAGTTCTTC.

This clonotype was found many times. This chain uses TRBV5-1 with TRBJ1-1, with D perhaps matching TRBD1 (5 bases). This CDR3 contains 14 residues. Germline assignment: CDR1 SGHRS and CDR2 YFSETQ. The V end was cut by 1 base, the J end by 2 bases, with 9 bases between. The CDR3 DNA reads TGCGCCAGCAGCTTGAGGGGTGACAACACTGAAGCTTTCTTT. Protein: CASSLRGDNTEAFF.

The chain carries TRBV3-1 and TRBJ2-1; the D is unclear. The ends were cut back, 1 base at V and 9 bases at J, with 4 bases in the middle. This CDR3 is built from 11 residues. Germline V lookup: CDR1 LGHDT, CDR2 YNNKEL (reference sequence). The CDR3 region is CASSQASEQFF. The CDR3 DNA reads TGTGCCAGCAGCCAAGCATCTGAGCAGTTCTTC.

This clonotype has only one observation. CDR3 sequence reads: CASSQGWGEQFF. The CDR3, as DNA: TGTGCCAGCAGCCAAGGATGGGGTGAGCAGTTCTTC. V usage is TRBV4-2 and J usage is TRBJ2-1; no clear D. Germline V gene sequence: CDR1 LGHNA, CDR2 YNFKEQ. The CDR3 length is 12 residues. V was cut by 1 base and J by 9 bases, with 7 bases left in between.

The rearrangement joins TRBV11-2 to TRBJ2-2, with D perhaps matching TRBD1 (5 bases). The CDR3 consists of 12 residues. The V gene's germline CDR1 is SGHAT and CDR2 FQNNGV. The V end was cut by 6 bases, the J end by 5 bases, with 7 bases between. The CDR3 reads CASRRQTGELFF. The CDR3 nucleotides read TGTGCCAGCAGGAGACAGACCGGGGAGCTGTTTTTT.

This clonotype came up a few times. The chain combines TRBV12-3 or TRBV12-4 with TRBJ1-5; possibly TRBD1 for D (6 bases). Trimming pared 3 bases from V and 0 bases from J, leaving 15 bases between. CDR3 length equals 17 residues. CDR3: CASSFQLGTSSNQPQHF. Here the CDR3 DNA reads TGTGCCAGCAGTTTCCAACTGGGGACATCTAGCAATCAGCCCCAGCATTTT.

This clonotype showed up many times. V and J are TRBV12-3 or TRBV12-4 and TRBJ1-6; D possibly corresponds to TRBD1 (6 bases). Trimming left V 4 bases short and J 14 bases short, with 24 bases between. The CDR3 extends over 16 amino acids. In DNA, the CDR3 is TGTGCCAGCAGTTCCGCCTGGGGGGCTCAGAGGGGTTCCCTCCACTTT. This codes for CASSSAWGAQRGSLHF.

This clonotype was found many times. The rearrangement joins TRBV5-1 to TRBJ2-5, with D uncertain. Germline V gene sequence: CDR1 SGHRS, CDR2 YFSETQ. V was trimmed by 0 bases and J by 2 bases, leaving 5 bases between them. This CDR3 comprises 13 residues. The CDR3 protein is CASSLDLQETQYF. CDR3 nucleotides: TGCGCCAGCAGCTTGGACTTGCAAGAGACCCAGTACTTC.